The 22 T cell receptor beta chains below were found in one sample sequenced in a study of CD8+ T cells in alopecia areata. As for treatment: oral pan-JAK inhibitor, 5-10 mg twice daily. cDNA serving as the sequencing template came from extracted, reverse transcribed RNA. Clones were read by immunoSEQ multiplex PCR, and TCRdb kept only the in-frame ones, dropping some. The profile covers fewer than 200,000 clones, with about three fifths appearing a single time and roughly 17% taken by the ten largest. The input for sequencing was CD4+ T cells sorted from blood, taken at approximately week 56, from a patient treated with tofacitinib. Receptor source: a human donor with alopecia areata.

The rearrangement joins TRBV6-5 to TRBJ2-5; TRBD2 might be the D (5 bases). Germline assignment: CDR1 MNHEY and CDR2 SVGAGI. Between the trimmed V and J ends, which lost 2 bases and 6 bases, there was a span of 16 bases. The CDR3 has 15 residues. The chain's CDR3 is CASSYPSGPGKTQYF. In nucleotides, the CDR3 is TGTGCCAGCAGTTACCCCTCCGGGCCGGGAAAGACCCAGTACTTC.

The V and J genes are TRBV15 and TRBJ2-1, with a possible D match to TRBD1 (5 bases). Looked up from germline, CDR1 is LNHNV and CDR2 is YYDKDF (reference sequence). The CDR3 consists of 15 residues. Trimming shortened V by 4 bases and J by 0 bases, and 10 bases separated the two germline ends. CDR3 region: CATSTGSSSYNEQFF. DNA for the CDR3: TGTGCCACCAGCACAGGGTCAAGCTCCTACAATGAGCAGTTCTTC.

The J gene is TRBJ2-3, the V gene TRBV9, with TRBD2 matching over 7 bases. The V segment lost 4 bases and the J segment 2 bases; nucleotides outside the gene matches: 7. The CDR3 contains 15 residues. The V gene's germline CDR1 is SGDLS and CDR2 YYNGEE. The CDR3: CASSFSGRDTDTQYF. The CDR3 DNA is TGTGCCAGCAGCTTTAGCGGGCGGGACACAGATACGCAGTATTTT.

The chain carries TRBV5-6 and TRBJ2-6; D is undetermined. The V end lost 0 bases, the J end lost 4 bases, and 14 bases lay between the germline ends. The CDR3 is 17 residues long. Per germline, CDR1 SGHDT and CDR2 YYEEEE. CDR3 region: CASSLGRLRTGANVLTF. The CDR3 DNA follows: TGTGCCAGCAGCTTGGGCCGTCTAAGGACGGGGGCCAACGTCCTGACTTTC.

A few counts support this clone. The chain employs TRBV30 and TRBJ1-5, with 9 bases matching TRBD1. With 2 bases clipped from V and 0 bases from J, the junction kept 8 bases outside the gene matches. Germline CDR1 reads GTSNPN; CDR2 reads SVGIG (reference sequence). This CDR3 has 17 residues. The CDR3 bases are TGTGCCTGGAGTCCCCGGGACAGGGCTAGTAGCAATCAGCCCCAGCATTTT. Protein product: CAWSPRDRASSNQPQHF.

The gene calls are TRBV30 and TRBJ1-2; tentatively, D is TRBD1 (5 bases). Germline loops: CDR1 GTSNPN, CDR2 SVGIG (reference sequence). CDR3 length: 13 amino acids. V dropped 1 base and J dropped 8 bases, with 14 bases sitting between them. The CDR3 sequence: CAWSGGFSGGYTF. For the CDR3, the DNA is TGTGCCTGGAGTGGGGGGTTCTCGGGAGGCTACACCTTC.

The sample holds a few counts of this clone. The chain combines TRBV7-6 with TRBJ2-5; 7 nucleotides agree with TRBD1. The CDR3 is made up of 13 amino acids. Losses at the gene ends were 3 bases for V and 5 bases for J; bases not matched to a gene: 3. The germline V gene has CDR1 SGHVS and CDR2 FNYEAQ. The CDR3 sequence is CASSLNRGETQYF. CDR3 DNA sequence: TGTGCCAGCAGCTTGAACAGGGGTGAGACCCAGTACTTC.

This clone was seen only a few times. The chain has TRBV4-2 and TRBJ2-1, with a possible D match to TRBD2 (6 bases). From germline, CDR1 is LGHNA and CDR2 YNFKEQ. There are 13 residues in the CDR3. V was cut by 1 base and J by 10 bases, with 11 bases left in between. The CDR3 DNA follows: TGTGCCAGCAGCCAAGTGGGGGGTTACGAGCAGTTCTTC. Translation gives CASSQVGGYEQFF.

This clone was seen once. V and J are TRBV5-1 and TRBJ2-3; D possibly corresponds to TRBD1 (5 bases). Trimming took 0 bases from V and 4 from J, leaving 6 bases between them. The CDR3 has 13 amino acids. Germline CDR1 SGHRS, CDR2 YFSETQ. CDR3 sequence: CASSLETADTQYF. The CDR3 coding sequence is TGCGCCAGCAGCTTGGAGACAGCAGATACGCAGTATTTT.

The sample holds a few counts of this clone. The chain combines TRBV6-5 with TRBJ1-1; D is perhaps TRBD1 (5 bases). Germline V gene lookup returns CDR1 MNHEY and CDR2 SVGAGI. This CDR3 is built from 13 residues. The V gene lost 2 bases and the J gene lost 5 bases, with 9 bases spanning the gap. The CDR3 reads CASSYRGSTEAFF. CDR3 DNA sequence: TGTGCCAGCAGTTACCGGGGGTCGACTGAAGCTTTCTTT.

CDR3 region: CSVESSGWYNEQFF. In DNA form, the CDR3 reads TGCAGCGTTGAGAGTAGCGGGTGGTACAATGAGCAGTTCTTC. The V call is TRBV29-1, the J call TRBJ2-1; 7 bases line up with TRBD2. CDR1 and CDR2 (germline): SQVTM, ANQGSEA. V dropped 3 bases and J dropped 4; count of bases not matched to a gene: 6. The CDR3 contains 14 residues.

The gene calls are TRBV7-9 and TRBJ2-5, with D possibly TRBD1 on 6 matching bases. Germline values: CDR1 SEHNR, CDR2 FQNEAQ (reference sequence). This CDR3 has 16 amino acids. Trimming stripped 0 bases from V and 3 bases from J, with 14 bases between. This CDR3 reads CASSLAGVRTEETQYF. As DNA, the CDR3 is TGTGCCAGCAGCTTAGCGGGAGTTCGGACAGAAGAGACCCAGTACTTC.

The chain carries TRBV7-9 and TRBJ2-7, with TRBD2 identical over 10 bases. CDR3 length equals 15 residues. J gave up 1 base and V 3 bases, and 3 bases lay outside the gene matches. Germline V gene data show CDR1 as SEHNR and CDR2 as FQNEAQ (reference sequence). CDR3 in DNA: TGTGCCAGCAGCTTCTCGACTAGCGGGTCCTACGAGCAGTACTTC. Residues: CASSFSTSGSYEQYF.

The chain's CDR3 is CASSVGTVTNYGYTF. DNA of the CDR3: TGCGCCAGCAGCGTCGGGACTGTTACTAACTATGGCTACACCTTC. The V and J genes are TRBV5-1 and TRBJ1-2; D is possibly TRBD1 (5 bases). Germline assignment: CDR1 SGHRS and CDR2 YFSETQ. With 4 bases removed from V and 0 bases from J, the gap between germline ends came to 13 bases. This CDR3 spans 15 amino acids.

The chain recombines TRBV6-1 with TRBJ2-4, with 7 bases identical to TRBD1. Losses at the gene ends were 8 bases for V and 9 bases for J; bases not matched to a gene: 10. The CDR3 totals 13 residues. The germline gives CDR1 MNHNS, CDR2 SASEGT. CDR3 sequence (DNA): TGTGCCAGCCGCGACAGGGACGTAAGCATTCAGTACTTC. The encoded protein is CASRDRDVSIQYF.

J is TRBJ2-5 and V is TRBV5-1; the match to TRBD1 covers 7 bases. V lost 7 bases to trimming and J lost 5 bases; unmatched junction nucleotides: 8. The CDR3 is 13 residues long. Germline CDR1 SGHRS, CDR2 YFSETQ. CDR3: CASYNSDRETQYF. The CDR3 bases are TGCGCCAGCTACAACTCGGACAGGGAGACCCAGTACTTC.

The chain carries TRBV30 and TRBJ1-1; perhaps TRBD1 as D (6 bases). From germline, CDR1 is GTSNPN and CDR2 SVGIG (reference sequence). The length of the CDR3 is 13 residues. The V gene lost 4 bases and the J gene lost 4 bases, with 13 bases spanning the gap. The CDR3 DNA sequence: TGTGCCTGGAACGGACAGACCTCCACTGAAGCTTTCTTT. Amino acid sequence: CAWNGQTSTEAFF.

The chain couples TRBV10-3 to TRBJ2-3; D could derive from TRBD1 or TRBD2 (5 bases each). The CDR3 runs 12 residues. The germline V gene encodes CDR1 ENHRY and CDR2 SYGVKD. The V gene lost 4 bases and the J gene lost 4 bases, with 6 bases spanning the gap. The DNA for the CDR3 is TGTGCCATCAGTGGGGACGCAGATACGCAGTATTTT. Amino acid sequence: CAISGDADTQYF.

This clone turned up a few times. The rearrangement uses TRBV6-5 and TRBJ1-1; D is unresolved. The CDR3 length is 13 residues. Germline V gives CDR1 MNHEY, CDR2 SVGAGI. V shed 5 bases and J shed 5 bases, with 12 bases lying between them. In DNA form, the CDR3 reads TGTGCCAGCAGTAGGAAGGGATGGACTGAAGCTTTCTTT. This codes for CASSRKGWTEAFF.

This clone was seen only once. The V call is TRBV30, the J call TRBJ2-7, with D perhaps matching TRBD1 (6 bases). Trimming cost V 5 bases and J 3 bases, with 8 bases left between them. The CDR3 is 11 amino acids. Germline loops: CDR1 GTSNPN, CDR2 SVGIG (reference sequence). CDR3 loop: CAWDRIYEQYF. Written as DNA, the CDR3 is TGTGCCTGGGACAGGATCTACGAGCAGTACTTC.

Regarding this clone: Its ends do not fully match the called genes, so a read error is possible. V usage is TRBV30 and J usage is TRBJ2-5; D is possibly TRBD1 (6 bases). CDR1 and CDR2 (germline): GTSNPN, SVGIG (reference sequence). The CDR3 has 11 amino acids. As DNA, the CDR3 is TGTGCCTGGGGACAGTTCCCCCTAGCAGACTTC. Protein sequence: CAWGQFPLADF.

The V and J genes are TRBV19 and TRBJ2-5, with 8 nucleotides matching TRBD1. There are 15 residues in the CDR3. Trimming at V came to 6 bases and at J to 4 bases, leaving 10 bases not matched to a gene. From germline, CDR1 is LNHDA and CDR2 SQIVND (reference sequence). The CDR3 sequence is CASSPTGVMGETQYF. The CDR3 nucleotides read TGTGCCAGTAGCCCGACAGGGGTGATGGGAGAGACCCAGTACTTC. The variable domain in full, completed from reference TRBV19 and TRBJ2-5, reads DGGITQSPKYLFRKEGQNVTLSCEQNLNHDAMYWYRQDPGQGLRLIYYSQIVNDFQKGDIAEGYSVSREKKESFPLTVTSAQKNPTAFYLCASSPTGVMGETQYFGPGTRLLVL.